A single T cell receptor beta chain is shown here with its context. The sample belongs to a study of blood T cell repertoires in COVID-19. Repertoires were generated with immunoSEQ multiplex PCR, while TCRdb's copy carries only in-frame clones and drops some. Among 150,000 to 200,000 clones listed, 80% to 85% were seen once. This CDR3 region has 16 residues. The V gene's germline CDR1 is SGHVS and CDR2 FQNEAQ. V lost 2 bases, J lost 3 bases, and 14 bases lay in between. Specimen: peripheral blood. This chain joins TRBV7-8 and TRBJ1-5; TRBD1 might be the D (6 bases). The sequence derives from a woman aged 70-85 years with COVID-19, enrolled during active disease. CDR3 sequence: CASSLKSGQNNQPQHF. The CDR3 DNA reads as TGTGCCAGCAGCTTAAAGTCCGGACAGAACAATCAGCCCCAGCATTTT.